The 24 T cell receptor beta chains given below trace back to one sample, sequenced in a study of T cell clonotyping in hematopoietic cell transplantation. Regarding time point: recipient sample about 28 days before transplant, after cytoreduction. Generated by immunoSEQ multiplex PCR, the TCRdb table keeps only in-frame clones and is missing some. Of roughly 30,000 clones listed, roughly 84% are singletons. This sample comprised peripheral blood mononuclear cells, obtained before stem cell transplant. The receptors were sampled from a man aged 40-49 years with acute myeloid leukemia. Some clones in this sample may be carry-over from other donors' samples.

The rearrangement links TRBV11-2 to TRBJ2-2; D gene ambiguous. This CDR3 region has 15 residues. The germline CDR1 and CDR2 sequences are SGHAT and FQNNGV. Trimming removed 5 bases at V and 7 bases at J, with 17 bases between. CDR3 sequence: CASSPRPRPDGELFF. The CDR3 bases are TGTGCCAGCAGCCCGCGTCCTCGGCCTGACGGGGAGCTGTTTTTT.

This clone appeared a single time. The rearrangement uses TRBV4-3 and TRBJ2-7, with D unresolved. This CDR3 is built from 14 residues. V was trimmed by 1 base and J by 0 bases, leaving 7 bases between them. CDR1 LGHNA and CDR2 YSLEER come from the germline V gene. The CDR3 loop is CASSQGGSSYEQYF. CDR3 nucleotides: TGCGCCAGCAGCCAAGGGGGTAGCTCCTACGAGCAGTACTTC.

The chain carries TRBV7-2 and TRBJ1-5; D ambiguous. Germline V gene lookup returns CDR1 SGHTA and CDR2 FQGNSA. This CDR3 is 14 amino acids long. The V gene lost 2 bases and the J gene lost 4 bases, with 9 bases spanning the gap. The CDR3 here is CASSLQGGNQPQHF. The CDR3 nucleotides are TGTGCCAGCAGCTTACAAGGAGGGAATCAGCCCCAGCATTTT.

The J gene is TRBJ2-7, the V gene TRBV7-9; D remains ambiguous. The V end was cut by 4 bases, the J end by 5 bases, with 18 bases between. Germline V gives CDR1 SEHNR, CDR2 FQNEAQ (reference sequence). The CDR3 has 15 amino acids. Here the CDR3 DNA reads TGTGCCAGCAGCTCAATTCGTGCAGGCGGCGACGAGCAGTACTTC. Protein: CASSSIRAGGDEQYF.

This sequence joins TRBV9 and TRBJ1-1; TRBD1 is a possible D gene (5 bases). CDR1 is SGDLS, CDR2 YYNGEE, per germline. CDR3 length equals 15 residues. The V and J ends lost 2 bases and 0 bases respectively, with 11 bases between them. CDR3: CASSVTGTVNTEAFF. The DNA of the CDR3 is TGTGCCAGCAGCGTCACCGGGACGGTGAACACTGAAGCTTTCTTT.

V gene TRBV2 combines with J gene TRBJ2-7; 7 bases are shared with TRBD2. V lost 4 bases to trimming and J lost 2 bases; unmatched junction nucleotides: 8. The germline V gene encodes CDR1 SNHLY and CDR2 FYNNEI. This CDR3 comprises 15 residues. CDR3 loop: CASSGLGGSPYEQYF. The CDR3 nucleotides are TGTGCCAGCAGTGGACTAGGCGGGAGCCCCTACGAGCAGTACTTC.

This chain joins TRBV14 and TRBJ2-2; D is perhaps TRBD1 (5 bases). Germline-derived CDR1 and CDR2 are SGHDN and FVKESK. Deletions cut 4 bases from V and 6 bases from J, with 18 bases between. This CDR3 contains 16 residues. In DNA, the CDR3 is TGTGCCAGCAGCCTCTTTAGTGGGGCTTCGGCCGGGGAGCTGTTTTTT. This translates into CASSLFSGASAGELFF.

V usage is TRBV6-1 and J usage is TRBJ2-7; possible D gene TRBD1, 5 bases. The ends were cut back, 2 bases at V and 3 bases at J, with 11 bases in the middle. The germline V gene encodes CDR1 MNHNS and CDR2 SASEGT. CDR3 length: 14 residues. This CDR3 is CASSELRQSYEQYF. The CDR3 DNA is TGTGCCAGCAGTGAACTCCGACAGAGCTACGAGCAGTACTTC.

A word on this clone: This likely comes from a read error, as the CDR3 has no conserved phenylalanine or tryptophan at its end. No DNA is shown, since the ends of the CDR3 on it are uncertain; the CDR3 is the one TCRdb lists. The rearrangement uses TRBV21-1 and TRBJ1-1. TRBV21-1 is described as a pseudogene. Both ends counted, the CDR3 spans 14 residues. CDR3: CASSKGTPDRKGKV.

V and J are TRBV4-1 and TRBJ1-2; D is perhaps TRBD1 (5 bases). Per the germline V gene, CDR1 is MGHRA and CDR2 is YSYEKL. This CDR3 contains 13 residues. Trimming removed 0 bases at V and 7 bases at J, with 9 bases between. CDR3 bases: TGCGCCAGCAGCCAAGAAGGAAGGGGTGGCTACACCTTC. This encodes CASSQEGRGGYTF.

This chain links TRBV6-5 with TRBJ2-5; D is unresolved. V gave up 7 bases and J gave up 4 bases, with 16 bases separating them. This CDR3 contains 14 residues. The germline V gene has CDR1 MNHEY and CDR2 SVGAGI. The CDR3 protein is CASTLGSDPETQYF. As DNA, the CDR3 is TGTGCCAGCACCCTCGGATCGGACCCAGAGACCCAGTACTTC.

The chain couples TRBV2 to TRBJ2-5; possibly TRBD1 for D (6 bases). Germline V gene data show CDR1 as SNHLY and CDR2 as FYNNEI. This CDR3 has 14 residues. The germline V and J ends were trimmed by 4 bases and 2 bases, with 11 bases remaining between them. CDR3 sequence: CASSARTAQETQYF. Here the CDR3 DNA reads TGTGCCAGCAGTGCGAGGACAGCACAAGAGACCCAGTACTTC.

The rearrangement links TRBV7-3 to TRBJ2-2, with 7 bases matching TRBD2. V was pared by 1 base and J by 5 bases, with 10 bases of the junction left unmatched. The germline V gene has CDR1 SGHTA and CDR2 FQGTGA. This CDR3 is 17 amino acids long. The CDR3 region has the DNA TGTGCCAGCAGCTTAAGGCCAGCGGGGATATCAACCGGGGAGCTGTTTTTT. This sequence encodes CASSLRPAGISTGELFF. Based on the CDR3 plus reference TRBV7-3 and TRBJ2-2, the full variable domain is GAGVSQTPSNKVTEKGKYVELRCDPISGHTALYWYRQSLGQGPEFLIYFQGTGAADDSGLPNDRFFAVRPEGSVSTLKIQRTERGDSAVYLCASSLRPAGISTGELFFGEGSRLTVL.

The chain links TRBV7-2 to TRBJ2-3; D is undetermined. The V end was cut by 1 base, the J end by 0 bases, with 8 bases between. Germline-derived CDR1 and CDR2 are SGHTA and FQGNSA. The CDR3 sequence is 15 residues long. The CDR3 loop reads CASSLGQTSTDTQYF. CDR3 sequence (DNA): TGTGCCAGCAGCTTAGGGCAAACTAGCACAGATACGCAGTATTTT.

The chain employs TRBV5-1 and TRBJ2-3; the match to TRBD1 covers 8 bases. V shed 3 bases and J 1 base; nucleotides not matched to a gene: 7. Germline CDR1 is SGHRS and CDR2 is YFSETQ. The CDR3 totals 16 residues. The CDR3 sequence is CASSSGTGLGTDTQYF. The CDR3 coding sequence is TGCGCCAGCAGCTCGGGGACAGGTCTAGGCACAGATACGCAGTATTTT.

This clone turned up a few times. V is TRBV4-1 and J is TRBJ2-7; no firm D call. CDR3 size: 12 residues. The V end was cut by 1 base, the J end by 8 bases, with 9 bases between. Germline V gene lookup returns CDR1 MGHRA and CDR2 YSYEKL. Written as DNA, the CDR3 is TGCGCCAGCAGCCAAGCAGGCACCAAGCAGTACTTC. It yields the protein CASSQAGTKQYF.

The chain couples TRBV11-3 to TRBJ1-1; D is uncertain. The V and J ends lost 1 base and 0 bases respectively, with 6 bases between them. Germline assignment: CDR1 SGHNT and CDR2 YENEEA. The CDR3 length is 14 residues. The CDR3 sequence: CASSLGGVNTEAFF. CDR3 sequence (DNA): TGTGCCAGCAGCTTAGGAGGTGTGAACACTGAAGCTTTCTTT.

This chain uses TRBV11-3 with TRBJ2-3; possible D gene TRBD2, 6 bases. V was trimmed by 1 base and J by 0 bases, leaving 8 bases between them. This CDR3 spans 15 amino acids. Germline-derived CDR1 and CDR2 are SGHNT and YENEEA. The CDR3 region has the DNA TGTGCCAGCAGCTTAGGCGGGGATAGCACAGATACGCAGTATTTT. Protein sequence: CASSLGGDSTDTQYF.

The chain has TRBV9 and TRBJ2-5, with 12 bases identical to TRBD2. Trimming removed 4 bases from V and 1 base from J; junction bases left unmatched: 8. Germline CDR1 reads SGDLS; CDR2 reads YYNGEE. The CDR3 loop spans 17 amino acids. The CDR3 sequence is CASSLRVTSGGQETQYF. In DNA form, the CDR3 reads TGTGCCAGCAGCCTTAGAGTGACTAGCGGGGGCCAAGAGACCCAGTACTTC.

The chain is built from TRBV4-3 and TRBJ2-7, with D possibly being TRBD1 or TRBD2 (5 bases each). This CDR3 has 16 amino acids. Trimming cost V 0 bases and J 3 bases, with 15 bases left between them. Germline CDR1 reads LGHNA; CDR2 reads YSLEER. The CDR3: CASSQDRRSTGYEQYF. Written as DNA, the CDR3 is TGCGCCAGCAGCCAAGATCGGAGGTCAACAGGCTACGAGCAGTACTTC.

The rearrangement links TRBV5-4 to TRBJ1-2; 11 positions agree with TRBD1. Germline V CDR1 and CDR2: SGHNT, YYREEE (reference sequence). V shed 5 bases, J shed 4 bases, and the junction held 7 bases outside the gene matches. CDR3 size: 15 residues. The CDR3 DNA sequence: TGTGCCAGCAGATATGGGACAGGGGGTGGCTATGGCTACACCTTC. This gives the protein CASRYGTGGGYGYTF.

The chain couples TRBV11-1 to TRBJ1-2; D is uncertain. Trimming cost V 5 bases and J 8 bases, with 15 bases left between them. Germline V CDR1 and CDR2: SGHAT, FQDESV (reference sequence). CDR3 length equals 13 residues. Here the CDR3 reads CASSPYPVGGYTF. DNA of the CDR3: TGTGCCAGCAGCCCGTACCCTGTTGGAGGCTACACCTTC.

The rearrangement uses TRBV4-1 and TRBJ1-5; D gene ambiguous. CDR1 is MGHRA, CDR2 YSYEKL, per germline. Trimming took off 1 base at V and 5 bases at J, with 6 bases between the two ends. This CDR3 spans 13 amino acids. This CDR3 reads CASSQAPYQPQHF. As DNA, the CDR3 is TGCGCCAGCAGCCAAGCCCCTTATCAGCCCCAGCATTTT.

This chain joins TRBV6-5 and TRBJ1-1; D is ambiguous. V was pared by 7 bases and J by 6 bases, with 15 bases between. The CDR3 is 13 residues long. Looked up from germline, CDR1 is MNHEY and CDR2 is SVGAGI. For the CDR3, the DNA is TGTGCCAGCAAAGTGGGCCGAGTGGCTGAAGCTTTCTTT. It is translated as CASKVGRVAEAFF.